Listed here are 21 T cell receptor beta chains from one sample, sequenced in a study of radiation and T cells in renal cell carcinoma. Method: immunoSEQ multiplex PCR; TCRdb's copy keeps in-frame clones and lacks some. The table has fewer than 15,000 clones, 33% seen once; the top ten hold 15%. Documented treatment: 15 Gy SBRT to primary tumor, nephrectomy 4 weeks later. Sequences were derived from tumor tissue, sampled from a patient whose treatment included radiotherapy and nephrectomy. The receptors here all came from a man aged 60 to 69 with renal cell carcinoma.

This rearrangement joins TRBV7-6 to TRBJ2-5; D remains ambiguous. Looked up from germline, CDR1 is SGHVS and CDR2 is FNYEAQ. CDR3 size: 13 residues. V lost 0 bases to trimming and J lost 1 base, with 3 bases between them. In DNA, the CDR3 is TGTGCCAGCAGCTTAGCGACCCAAGAGACCCAGTACTTC. It codes for CASSLATQETQYF.

The CDR3 coding sequence is TGTGCCAGCAGCTTAGGTGCCGGTGGCTACACCTTC. Protein product: CASSLGAGGYTF. The chain has TRBV7-8 and TRBJ1-2; D is unclear. Trimming left V 1 base short and J 7 bases short, with 7 bases between. Germline V gene sequence: CDR1 SGHVS, CDR2 FQNEAQ. The CDR3 is 12 amino acids. Filled out from reference TRBV7-8 and TRBJ1-2, the complete variable domain reads GAGVSQSPRYKVAKRGQDVALRCDPISGHVSLFWYQQALGQGPEFLTYFQNEAQLDKSGLPSDRFFAERPEGSVSTLKIQRTQQEDSAVYLCASSLGAGGYTFGSGTRLTVV.

V and J are TRBV13 and TRBJ2-3; TRBD2 aligns across 12 bases. The CDR3 is 17 amino acids. Germline V gene data show CDR1 as PRHDT and CDR2 as FYEKMQ (reference sequence). V shed 4 bases, J shed 1 base, and the junction held 6 bases outside the gene matches. CDR3 DNA: TGTGCCAGCAGCTCATGGACTAGCGGGACAGGCACAGATACGCAGTATTTT. It codes for CASSSWTSGTGTDTQYF.

The J gene is TRBJ2-3, the V gene TRBV4-1; TRBD2 matches 10 bases. CDR3 length: 15 residues. The V and J ends lost 2 bases and 3 bases, in that order; junction bases with no gene match: 2. Germline CDR1 MGHRA, CDR2 YSYEKL. CDR3 protein: CASSQLLAGTDTQYF. In nucleotides, the CDR3 is TGCGCCAGCAGCCAACTACTAGCGGGGACAGATACGCAGTATTTT.

This clone was counted ten times or more. The rearrangement joins TRBV4-3 to TRBJ1-4; D call uncertain. The V end was cut by 0 bases, the J end by 0 bases, with 14 bases between. This CDR3 is 18 amino acids long. CDR1 and CDR2 from the germline V gene are LGHNA and YSLEER. CDR3 sequence reads: CASSQDRAALTTNEKLFF. The CDR3 nucleotides are TGCGCCAGCAGCCAAGATAGGGCAGCTTTAACAACTAATGAAAAACTGTTTTTT.

The table lists this clone with a few counts. The rearrangement uses TRBV5-1 and TRBJ2-4; D is perhaps TRBD2 (5 bases). The CDR3 runs to 14 residues. Trimming stripped 4 bases from V and 5 bases from J, with 13 bases between. CDR1 is SGHRS and CDR2 is YFSETQ in the germline V gene. The CDR3 DNA reads as TGCGCCAGCAGCAAGGGAGCCGTACAAAACATTCAGTACTTC. Translated: CASSKGAVQNIQYF.

This clone was observed a single time. This chain joins TRBV25-1 and TRBJ2-3; TRBD2 matches 7 bases. This CDR3 region has 15 residues. The junction had 7 bases not matched to a gene; V was cut back by 1 base and J by 6 bases. Per germline, CDR1 MGHDK and CDR2 SYGVNS. CDR3 protein: CASSELAGALDTQYF. The CDR3 DNA reads as TGTGCCAGCAGTGAATTGGCGGGAGCTTTGGATACGCAGTATTTT.

This clone was detected only a few times. The chain combines TRBV9 with TRBJ2-1; D not resolved. The CDR3 sequence is 11 residues long. Trimming pared 0 bases from V and 10 bases from J, leaving 5 bases between. Germline V gene data show CDR1 as SGDLS and CDR2 as YYNGEE. CDR3 sequence reads: CASSVGREQFF. The CDR3 DNA is TGTGCCAGCAGCGTAGGTAGGGAGCAGTTCTTC.

This clone has more than one count but fewer than ten. The rearrangement uses TRBV19 and TRBJ2-5; a weak D match, TRBD2 (5 bases). The V gene lost 6 bases and the J gene lost 2 bases, with 10 bases spanning the gap. This CDR3 is built from 13 residues. The germline CDR1 and CDR2 sequences are LNHDA and SQIVND (reference sequence). The CDR3 is CASRGLLQETQYF. CDR3 nucleotide sequence: TGTGCCAGTAGAGGACTGTTGCAAGAGACCCAGTACTTC.

This clone was seen ten or more times. The rearrangement joins TRBV14 to TRBJ1-2; the D gene is possibly TRBD1 (6 bases). CDR3 length equals 15 residues. Germline V CDR1 and CDR2: SGHDN, FVKESK. Trimming removed 4 bases from V and 0 bases from J, with 12 bases in between. The CDR3, as DNA: TGTGCCAGCAGCCTTGGACAGAGAACTAACTATGGCTACACCTTC. The encoded protein is CASSLGQRTNYGYTF.

The chain recombines TRBV5-1 with TRBJ2-7; TRBD1 matches 11 bases. Germline V lookup: CDR1 SGHRS, CDR2 YFSETQ. This CDR3 is built from 15 residues. V lost 4 bases to trimming and J lost 5 bases; unmatched junction nucleotides: 8. The CDR3 sequence is CASSTRTGGLNEQYF. In nucleotides, the CDR3 is TGCGCCAGCAGCACCCGGACAGGGGGCCTTAACGAGCAGTACTTC.

This clone showed up just a few times. The chain has TRBV18 and TRBJ2-7, with 8 bases fitting TRBD1. Losses at the gene ends were 6 bases for V and 4 bases for J; bases not matched to a gene: 8. The CDR3 loop spans 14 amino acids. CDR1 and CDR2 (germline): KGHSH, LQKENI. The CDR3 sequence is CASSPAGQGYEQYF. DNA of the CDR3: TGTGCCAGCTCCCCGGCAGGACAGGGTTACGAGCAGTACTTC.

The chain combines TRBV5-5 with TRBJ1-1; no definite D call. CDR1 SGHKS and CDR2 YYEKEE come from the germline V gene (reference sequence). This CDR3 is built from 13 residues. Trimming left V 5 bases short and J 1 base short, with 9 bases between. CDR3 sequence (DNA): TGTGCCAGCAGAATTGAGTCGAACACTGAAGCTTTCTTT. Amino acid sequence: CASRIESNTEAFF.

The chain combines TRBV15 with TRBJ2-5; D unresolved. V lost 0 bases to trimming and J lost 5 bases, with 4 bases between them. Looked up from germline, CDR1 is LNHNV and CDR2 is YYDKDF (reference sequence). The CDR3 sequence is 12 residues long. CDR3: CATSRDMETQYF. CDR3 in DNA: TGTGCCACCAGCAGAGATATGGAGACCCAGTACTTC.

This chain uses TRBV29-1 with TRBJ1-2; 8 bases align to TRBD1. CDR1 and CDR2 from the germline V gene are SQVTM and ANQGSEA. There are 13 residues in the CDR3. The ends lost 2 bases at V and 7 bases at J; junction bases unmatched: 6. DNA for the CDR3: TGCAGCGTTGAACCCCAGGGGGCGAGTGGCTACACCTTC. Translating it yields CSVEPQGASGYTF.

The gene calls are TRBV9 and TRBJ2-5; no clear D gene. V shed 0 bases and J shed 2 bases, with 8 bases lying between them. The CDR3 sequence is 14 residues long. Germline V CDR1 and CDR2: SGDLS, YYNGEE. The CDR3 region is CASSVGYIQETQYF. As DNA, the CDR3 is TGTGCCAGCAGCGTAGGTTATATTCAAGAGACCCAGTACTTC. The variable domain in full, with the rest retrieved from reference TRBV9 and TRBJ2-5, is DSGVTQTPKHLITATGQRVTLRCSPRSGDLSVYWYQQSLDQGLQFLIQYYNGEERAKGNILERFSAQQFPDLHSELNLSSLELGDSALYFCASSVGYIQETQYFGPGTRLLVL.

In its sample, this clone was seen a few times. The chain employs TRBV11-2 and TRBJ2-5; no firm D call. CDR1 SGHAT and CDR2 FQNNGV come from the germline V gene. Trimming stripped 1 base from V and 10 bases from J, with 7 bases between. The CDR3 has 11 amino acids. The CDR3 DNA sequence: TGTGCCAGCAGCTTAGGATCGGGCCAGTACTTC. Translated, it gives CASSLGSGQYF. The variable domain in full, with the rest retrieved from reference TRBV11-2 and TRBJ2-5, is EAGVAQSPRYKIIEKRQSVAFWCNPISGHATLYWYQQILGQGPKLLIQFQNNGVVDDSQLPKDRFSAERLKGVDSTLKIQPAKLEDSAVYLCASSLGSGQYFGPGTRLLVL.

V gene TRBV11-2 combines with J gene TRBJ2-7, with 7 bases that match TRBD1. The CDR3 spans 12 residues. V was pared by 4 bases and J by 7 bases, with 4 bases of the junction left unmatched. CDR1 is SGHAT, CDR2 FQNNGV, per germline. The CDR3 reads CASSSDREEQYV. The CDR3 bases are TGTGCCAGCAGCTCCGACAGGGAGGAGCAGTACGTC.

By frequency in the sample, this clone is medium-sized (0.01 to 0.1%). V gene TRBV23-1 combines with J gene TRBJ2-5; 9 bases fit TRBD2. TRBV23-1 is classed as an ORF, of uncertain function. The CDR3 is 16 amino acids. Trimming at V came to 0 bases and at J to 1 base, leaving 3 bases not matched to a gene. The CDR3 DNA reads TGCGCCAGCAGTCAATCTGTGCGGGAGGGCCAAGAGACCCAGTACTTC. Protein sequence: CASSQSVREGQETQYF.

By frequency in the sample, this clone is medium-sized. This rearrangement joins TRBV19 to TRBJ1-2, with D perhaps matching TRBD1 (6 bases). The CDR3 totals 14 residues. The V gene lost 1 base and the J gene lost 9 bases, with 15 bases spanning the gap. Germline V gene lookup returns CDR1 LNHDA and CDR2 SQIVND (reference sequence). The CDR3 nucleotides are TGTGCCAGTAGTATAGTAGGAGGGGGGCAGAGCTACACCTTC. This translates into CASSIVGGGQSYTF.

This clone was detected a few times. The chain has TRBV10-3 and TRBJ1-6; a possible D gene is TRBD1 (6 bases). V dropped 3 bases and J dropped 6 bases, with 9 bases sitting between them. The germline V gene has CDR1 ENHRY and CDR2 SYGVKD. CDR3 length: 14 residues. The chain's CDR3 is CAISDLGANSPLHF. The DNA for the CDR3 is TGTGCCATCAGTGATTTGGGGGCTAATTCACCCCTCCACTTT.